Following are 16 T cell receptor beta chains from one sample sequenced in a study of CD8+ T cells in alopecia areata. RNA extraction and reverse transcription yielded cDNA as sequencing template. Produced via immunoSEQ multiplex PCR; TCRdb's table is partial and in-frame only. This sample has about 300,000 clones, each found more than once. CD4, CD8alpha, NKG2D, NKG2ACE and other markers were used to sort pooled cutaneous lymph node cells. What was sequenced was CD4+ T cells sorted from a lymph node. These receptors were taken from a C3H/HeJ mouse with alopecia areata. Mouse strain MHC haplotype: H2-k.

A few counts support this clone. Germline and genes here are mouse. The CDR3 goes on 4 residues after the read ends, and that part is filled in from the germline J gene. The chain links TRBV1 to TRBJ2-5; 9 nucleotides match TRBD1. The germline gives CDR1 NSQYPW, CDR2 LRSPGD (reference sequence). The CDR3 covers 16 residues. The DNA read from the CDR3 is TGCACCTGCAGTGCAGATAACACAGGGGGCGCAGAC. As protein: CTCSADNTGGAD. The whole CDR3 region reads CTCSADNTGGADTQYF.

A note on this clone: Genes here carry mouse names. The read finishes 4 residues shy of the CDR3 end, and the germline J gene is used to complete it. This chain joins TRBV13-1 and TRBJ1-1, with a possible D match to TRBD1 (6 bases). Looked up from germline, CDR1 is NSHNY and CDR2 is SYGAGN. CDR3 length: 14 amino acids. The CDR3 spells CASSFSIRGPEVFF. The CDR3 DNA, read in part, is TGTGCCAGCAGTTTCTCTATCAGGGGCCCA.

About this clone: The listed genes are named as in mouse. Read coverage stops 4 residues before the CDR3 terminus; the germline J gene supplies the remainder. The same CDR3 arises from other DNA sequences in this sample as well. The chain carries TRBV13-3 and TRBJ2-7, with D possibly matching TRBD2 (5 bases). The V gene lost 5 bases and the J gene lost 3 bases, with 6 bases spanning the gap. CDR1 is NNHDY and CDR2 is SYVADS in the germline V gene. CDR3 length: 11 amino acids. CDR3 bases read: TGTGCCAGCAGGCTGGGCTAT. It specifies CASRLGY. The full-length CDR3 reads as CASRLGYEQYF.

Remarks on this clone: Mouse germline and gene names are used. The read ends 4 residues shy of where the CDR3 ends; the end is completed using the germline J gene. The genes are TRBV13-1 and TRBJ2-4; 8 nucleotides align to TRBD1. Germline assignment: CDR1 NSHNY and CDR2 SYGAGN. The CDR3 is 14 residues long. J lost 3 bases, V lost 1 base, and 1 base had no gene match. CDR3 bases read: TGTGCCAGCAGTGATTACAGGGGGCAAAAC. Translation: CASSDYRGQN. The CDR3 in its entirety is CASSDYRGQNTLYF.

This clone was picked up a small number of times. Gene and germline names: mouse. The sample has other DNA sequences that encode this CDR3 too. CDR3 residues: CASSGQGGYAEQFF. The sequenced CDR3 bases are TGTGCCAGCAGTGGACAGGGGGGGTATGCT. V is TRBV13-1 and J is TRBJ2-1, with TRBD1 matching 9 bases. The CDR3 end lies 4 residues beyond the end of the read and is filled in from the germline J gene. V was pared by 3 bases and J by 4 bases, with 2 bases of the junction left unmatched. The germline CDR1 and CDR2 sequences are NSHNY and SYGAGN. This CDR3 region has 14 residues.

This clone was seen more than once but under ten times. Mouse names are used for the genes. The read is 4 residues too short to cover the CDR3 end, so that end is filled in from the germline J gene. This chain links TRBV13-2 with TRBJ2-7, with D possibly TRBD1 on 6 matching bases. This CDR3 comprises 14 residues. In germline, CDR1 is NNHNN, CDR2 SYGAGS (reference sequence). The sequenced part of the CDR3 DNA is TGTGCCAGCGGTGAACCGGGACAACCATAT. Its protein product is CASGEPGQPY. The complete CDR3 reads CASGEPGQPYEQYF.

Comment on this clone: Genes and germline are mouse. The read is 4 residues too short to cover the CDR3 end, so that end is filled in from the germline J gene. The rearrangement joins TRBV13-2 to TRBJ2-1, with 7 bases aligning to TRBD1. Germline CDR1 NNHNN, CDR2 SYGAGS (reference sequence). There are 17 residues in the CDR3. V trimming: 1 base; J trimming: 2 bases; junction bases outside the gene matches: 9. The CDR3 region is CASGDPRDRKYYAEQFF. The part of the CDR3 DNA that was read is TGTGCCAGCGGTGATCCCCGGGACAGAAAATACTATGCT.

This clone was recorded a few times. Gene names and germline match the mouse. The read falls 4 residues short of the CDR3 end, and the missing part is taken from the germline J gene. Other DNA variants within this sample encode the same CDR3. The chain couples TRBV19 to TRBJ2-4; D remains unclear. V was pared by 4 bases and J by 1 base, with 4 bases between. There are 12 residues in the CDR3. CDR1 FNHDT and CDR2 SITEND come from the germline V gene (reference sequence). The CDR3 loop reads CASSQGQNTLYF. The sequenced part of the CDR3 DNA is TGTGCCAGCAGTCAGGGTCAAAAC.

About this clone itself: Gene names are mouse gene names. Read sequence stops 4 residues before the CDR3 end, and the germline J gene provides the missing end. The chain is built from TRBV5 and TRBJ2-1, with TRBD2 matching 9 bases. J lost 3 bases, V lost 1 base, and 1 base had no gene match. This CDR3 is 15 amino acids long. The germline V gene has CDR1 LGHNA and CDR2 YNLKQL (reference sequence). The CDR3 spells CASSQGDWAYAEQFF. CDR3 bases read: TGTGCCAGCAGCCAAGGGGACTGGGCCTATGCT.

Turning to this clone: Gene labels here are mouse ones. The read terminates 4 residues before the CDR3 end, so the remaining end is supplied by the germline J gene. This chain uses TRBV1 with TRBJ2-5; the match to TRBD2 covers 11 bases. The CDR3 totals 15 residues. CDR1 and CDR2 from the germline V gene are NSQYPW and LRSPGD (reference sequence). CDR3 DNA (partial): TGCACCTGCAGTGCAGCGGGACTGGGGGAAGAC. Translation gives CTCSAAGLGED. The CDR3, in full, reads CTCSAAGLGEDTQYF.

This clone was detected only a few times. These gene names are mouse names. The CDR3 is cut off 4 residues early in the read; its end comes from the germline J gene. The chain employs TRBV13-3 and TRBJ1-1, with 7 bases that match TRBD1. Germline V gene sequence: CDR1 NNHDY, CDR2 SYVADS. Losses at the gene ends were 4 bases for V and 3 bases for J; bases not matched to a gene: 3. The CDR3 loop spans 13 amino acids. This CDR3 is CASSNRGDTEVFF. The CDR3 bases that were read are TGTGCCAGCAGTAACAGGGGAGACACA.

Concerning this clone itself: Mouse germline and gene names are used. The read terminates 4 residues ahead of where the CDR3 ends, so the germline J gene completes it. Other nucleotide sequences in the sample specify the same CDR3. The rearrangement joins TRBV19 to TRBJ2-7; D unclear. The CDR3 totals 11 residues. Germline assignment: CDR1 FNHDT and CDR2 SITEND (reference sequence). The sequenced CDR3 bases are TGTGCCAGCAGTATCAGGTAT. This gives the protein CASSIRY. The complete CDR3 sequence is CASSIRYEQYF.

Details on this clone: Mouse germline and gene names are used. The CDR3: CASRRGLGYEQYF. The CDR3 DNA, read in part, is TGTGCCAGCAGGAGGGGACTGGGTTAT. The rearrangement uses TRBV19 and TRBJ2-7; 9 bases agree with TRBD2. The read terminates 4 residues ahead of where the CDR3 ends, so the germline J gene completes it. Germline V gene lookup returns CDR1 FNHDT and CDR2 SITEND (reference sequence). The CDR3 has 13 amino acids.

Comments on this clone: Mouse germline and gene names are used. The DNA ends 4 residues before the CDR3 does, and the rest of the CDR3 is filled in from the germline J gene. The V call is TRBV13-1, the J call TRBJ2-1; 11 bases line up with TRBD1. The germline V gene has CDR1 NSHNY and CDR2 SYGAGN. Germline trimming cut 0 bases from V and 1 base from J; bases unmatched to any gene: 9. CDR3 length: 19 residues. The sequenced part of the CDR3 DNA is TGTGCCAGCAGTGATGCAGGGGACAGGGGGTGGAAAAACTATGCT. Translating it yields CASSDAGDRGWKNYA. The complete CDR3 reads CASSDAGDRGWKNYAEQFF.

There are a few counts of this clone. Any gene name here is a mouse gene name. The sequenced fragment ends 4 residues before the CDR3 boundary, so the rest is inferred from the germline J gene. The chain employs TRBV19 and TRBJ2-5, with 8 bases identical to TRBD2. Germline CDR1 FNHDT, CDR2 SITEND (reference sequence). The trim removed 6 bases at V and 3 bases at J, leaving 6 bases unmatched. The CDR3 consists of 14 residues. The CDR3 spells CASNRLGNQDTQYF. CDR3 bases read: TGTGCCAGCAACAGACTGGGGAATCAAGAC.

In this sample, this clone turned up many times. The germline and genes are mouse ones. The DNA ends 4 residues before the CDR3 does, and the rest of the CDR3 is filled in from the germline J gene. The chain couples TRBV17 to TRBJ2-2, with a tentative D call TRBD1 (6 bases). The CDR3 runs 15 residues. Germline CDR1 is MNHDT and CDR2 is YYDKIL. V gave up 0 bases and J gave up 4 bases, with 9 bases separating them. The DNA read from the CDR3 is TGTGCTAGCAGTAGAGAGAGGGGGTCCACCGGG. Its protein is CASSRERGSTG. The full CDR3 protein reads CASSRERGSTGQLYF.